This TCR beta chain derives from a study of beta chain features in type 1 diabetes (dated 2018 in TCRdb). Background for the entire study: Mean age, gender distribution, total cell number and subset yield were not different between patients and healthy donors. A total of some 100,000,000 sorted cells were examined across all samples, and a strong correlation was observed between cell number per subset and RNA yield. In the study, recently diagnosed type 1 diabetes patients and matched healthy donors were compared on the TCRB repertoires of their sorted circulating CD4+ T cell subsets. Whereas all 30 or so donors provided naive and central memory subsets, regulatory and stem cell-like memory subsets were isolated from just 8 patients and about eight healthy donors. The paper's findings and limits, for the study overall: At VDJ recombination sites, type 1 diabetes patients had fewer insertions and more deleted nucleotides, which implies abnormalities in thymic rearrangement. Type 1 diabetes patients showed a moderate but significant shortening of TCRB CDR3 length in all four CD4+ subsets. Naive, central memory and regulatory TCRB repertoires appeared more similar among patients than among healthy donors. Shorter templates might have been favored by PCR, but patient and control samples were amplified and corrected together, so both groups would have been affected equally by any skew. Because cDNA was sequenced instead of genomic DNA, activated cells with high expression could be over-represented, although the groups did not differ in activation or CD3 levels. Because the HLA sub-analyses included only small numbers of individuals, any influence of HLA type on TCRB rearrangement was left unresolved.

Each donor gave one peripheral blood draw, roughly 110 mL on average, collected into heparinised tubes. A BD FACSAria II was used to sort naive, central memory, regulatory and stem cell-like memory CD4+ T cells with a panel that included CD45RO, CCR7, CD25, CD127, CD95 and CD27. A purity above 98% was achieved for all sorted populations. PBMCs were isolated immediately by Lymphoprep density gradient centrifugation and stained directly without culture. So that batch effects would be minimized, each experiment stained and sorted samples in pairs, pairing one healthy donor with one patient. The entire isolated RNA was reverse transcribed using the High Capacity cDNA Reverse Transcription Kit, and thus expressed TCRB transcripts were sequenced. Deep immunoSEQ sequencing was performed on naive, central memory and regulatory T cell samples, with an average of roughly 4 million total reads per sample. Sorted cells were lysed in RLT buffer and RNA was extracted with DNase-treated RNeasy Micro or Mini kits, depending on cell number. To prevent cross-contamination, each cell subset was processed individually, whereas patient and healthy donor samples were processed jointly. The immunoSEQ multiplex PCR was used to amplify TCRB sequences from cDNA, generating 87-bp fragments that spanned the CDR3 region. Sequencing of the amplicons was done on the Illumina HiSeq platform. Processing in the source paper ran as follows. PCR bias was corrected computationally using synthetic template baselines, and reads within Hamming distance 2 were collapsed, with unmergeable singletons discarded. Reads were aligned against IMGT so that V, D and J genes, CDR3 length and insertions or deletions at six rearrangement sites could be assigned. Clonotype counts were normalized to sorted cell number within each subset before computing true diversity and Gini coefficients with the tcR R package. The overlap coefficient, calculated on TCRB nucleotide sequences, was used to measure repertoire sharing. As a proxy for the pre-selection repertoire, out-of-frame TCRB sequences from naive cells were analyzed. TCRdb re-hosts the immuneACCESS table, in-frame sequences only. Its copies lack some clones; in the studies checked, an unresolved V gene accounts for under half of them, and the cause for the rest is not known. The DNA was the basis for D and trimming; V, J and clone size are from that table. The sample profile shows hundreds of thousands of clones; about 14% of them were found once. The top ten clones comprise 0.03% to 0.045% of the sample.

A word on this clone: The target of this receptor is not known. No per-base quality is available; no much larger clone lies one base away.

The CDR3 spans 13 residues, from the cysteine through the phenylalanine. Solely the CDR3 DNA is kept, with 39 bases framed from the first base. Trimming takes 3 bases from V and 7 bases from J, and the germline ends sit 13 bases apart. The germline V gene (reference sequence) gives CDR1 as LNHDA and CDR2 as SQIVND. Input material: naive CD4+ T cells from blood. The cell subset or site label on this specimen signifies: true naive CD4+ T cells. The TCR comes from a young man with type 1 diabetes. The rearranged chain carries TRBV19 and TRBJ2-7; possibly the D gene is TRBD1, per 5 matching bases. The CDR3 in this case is CASSMQGTREQYF. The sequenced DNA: TGTGCCAGTAGTATGCAGGGAACTCGGGAGCAGTACTTC.